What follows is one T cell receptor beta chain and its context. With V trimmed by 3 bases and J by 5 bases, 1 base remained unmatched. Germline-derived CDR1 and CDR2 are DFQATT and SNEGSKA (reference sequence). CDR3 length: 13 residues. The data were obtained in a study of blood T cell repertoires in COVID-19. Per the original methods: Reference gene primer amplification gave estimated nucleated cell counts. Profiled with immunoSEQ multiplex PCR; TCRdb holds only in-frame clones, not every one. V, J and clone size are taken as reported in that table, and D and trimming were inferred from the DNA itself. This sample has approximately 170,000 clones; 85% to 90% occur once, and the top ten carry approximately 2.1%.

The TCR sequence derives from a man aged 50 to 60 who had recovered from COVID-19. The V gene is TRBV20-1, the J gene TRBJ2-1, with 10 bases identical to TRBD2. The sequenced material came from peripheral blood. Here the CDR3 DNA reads TGCAGTGCTAGTCTAGCGGGGGACAATGAGCAGTTCTTC. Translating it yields CSASLAGDNEQFF.